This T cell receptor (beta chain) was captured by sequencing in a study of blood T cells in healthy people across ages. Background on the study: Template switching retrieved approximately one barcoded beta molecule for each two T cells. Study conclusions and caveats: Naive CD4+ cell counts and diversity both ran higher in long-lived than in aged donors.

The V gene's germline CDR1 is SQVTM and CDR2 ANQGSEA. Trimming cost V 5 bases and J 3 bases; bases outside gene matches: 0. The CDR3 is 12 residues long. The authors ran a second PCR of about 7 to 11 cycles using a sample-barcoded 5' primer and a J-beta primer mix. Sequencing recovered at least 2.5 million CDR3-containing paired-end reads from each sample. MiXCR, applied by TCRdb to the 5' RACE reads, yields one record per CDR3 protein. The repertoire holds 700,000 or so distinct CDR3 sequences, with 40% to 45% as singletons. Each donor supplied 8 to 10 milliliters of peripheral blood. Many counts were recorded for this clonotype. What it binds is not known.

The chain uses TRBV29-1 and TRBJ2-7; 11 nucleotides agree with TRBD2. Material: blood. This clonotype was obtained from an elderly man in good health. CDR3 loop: CSVTSGSYEQYF. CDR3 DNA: TGCAGCGTTACTAGCGGGAGCTACGAGCAGTACTTC.